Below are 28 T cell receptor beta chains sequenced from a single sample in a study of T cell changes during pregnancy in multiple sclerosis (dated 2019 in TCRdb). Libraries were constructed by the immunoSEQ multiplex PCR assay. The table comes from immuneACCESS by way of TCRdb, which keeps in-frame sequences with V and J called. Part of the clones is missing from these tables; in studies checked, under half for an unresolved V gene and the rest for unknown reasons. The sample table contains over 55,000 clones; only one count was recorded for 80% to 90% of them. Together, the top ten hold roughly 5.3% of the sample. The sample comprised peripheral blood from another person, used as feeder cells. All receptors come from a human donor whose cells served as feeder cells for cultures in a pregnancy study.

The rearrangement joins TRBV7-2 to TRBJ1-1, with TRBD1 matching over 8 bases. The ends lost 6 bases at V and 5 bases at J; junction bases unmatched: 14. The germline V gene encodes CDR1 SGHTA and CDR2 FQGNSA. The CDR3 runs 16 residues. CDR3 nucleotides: TGTGCCAGCAGGGATCGAATTCCAGGGGGCGTTACTGAAGCTTTCTTT. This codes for CASRDRIPGGVTEAFF. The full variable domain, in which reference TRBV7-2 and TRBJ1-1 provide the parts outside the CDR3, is GAGVSQSPSNKVTEKGKDVELRCDPISGHTALYWYRQSLGQGLEFLIYFQGNSAPDKSGLPSDRFSAERTGGSVSTLTIQRTQQEDSAVYLCASRDRIPGGVTEAFFGQGTRLTVV.

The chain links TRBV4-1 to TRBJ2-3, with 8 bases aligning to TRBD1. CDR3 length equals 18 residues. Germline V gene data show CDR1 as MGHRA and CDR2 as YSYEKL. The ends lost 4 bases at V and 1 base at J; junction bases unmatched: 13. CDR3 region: CASSPRDRLGRGTDTQYF. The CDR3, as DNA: TGCGCCAGCAGCCCACGGGACAGGTTAGGGCGAGGCACAGATACGCAGTATTTT.

DNA of the CDR3: TGTGCCAGCAGTGAATGGGGGGGCGACTATGGCTACACCTTC. This gives the protein CASSEWGGDYGYTF. The chain recombines TRBV2 with TRBJ1-2, with D perhaps matching TRBD1 (6 bases). The ends were cut back, 2 bases at V and 3 bases at J, with 10 bases in the middle. The CDR3 length is 14 residues. CDR1 SNHLY and CDR2 FYNNEI come from the germline V gene.

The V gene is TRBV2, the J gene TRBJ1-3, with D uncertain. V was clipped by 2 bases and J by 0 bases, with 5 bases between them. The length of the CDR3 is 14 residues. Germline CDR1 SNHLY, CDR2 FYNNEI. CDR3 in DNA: TGTGCCAGCAGTGAAACAAGCTCTGGAAACACCATATATTTT. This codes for CASSETSSGNTIYF.

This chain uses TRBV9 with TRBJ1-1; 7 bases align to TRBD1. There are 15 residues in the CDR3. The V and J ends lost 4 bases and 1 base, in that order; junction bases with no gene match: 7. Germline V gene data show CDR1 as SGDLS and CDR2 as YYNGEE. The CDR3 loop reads CASSPSGGENTEAFF. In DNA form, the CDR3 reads TGTGCCAGCAGCCCATCAGGGGGGGAGAACACTGAAGCTTTCTTT.

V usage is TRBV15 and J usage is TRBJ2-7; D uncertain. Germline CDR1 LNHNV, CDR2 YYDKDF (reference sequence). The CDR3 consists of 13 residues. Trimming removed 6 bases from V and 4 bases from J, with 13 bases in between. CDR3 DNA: TGTGCCACCAGACTCCGCCCGGATTACGAGCAGTACTTC. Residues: CATRLRPDYEQYF.

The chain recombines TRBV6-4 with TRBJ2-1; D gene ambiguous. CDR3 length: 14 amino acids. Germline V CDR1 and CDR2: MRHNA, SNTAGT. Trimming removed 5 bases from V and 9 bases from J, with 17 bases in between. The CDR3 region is CASSLRSRSAEQFF. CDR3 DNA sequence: TGTGCCAGCAGTCTCCGATCGAGATCCGCTGAGCAGTTCTTC.

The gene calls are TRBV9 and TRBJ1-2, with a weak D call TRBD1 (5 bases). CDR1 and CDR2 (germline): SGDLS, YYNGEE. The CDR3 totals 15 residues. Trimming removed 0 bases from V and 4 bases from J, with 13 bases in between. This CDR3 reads CASSVEMGLTYGYTF. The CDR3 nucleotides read TGTGCCAGCAGCGTAGAGATGGGACTAACCTATGGCTACACCTTC.

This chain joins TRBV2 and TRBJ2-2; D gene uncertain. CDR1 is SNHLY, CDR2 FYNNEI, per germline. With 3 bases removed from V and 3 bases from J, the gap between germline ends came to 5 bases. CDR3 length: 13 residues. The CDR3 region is CASSESYTGELFF. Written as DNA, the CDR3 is TGTGCCAGCAGTGAGAGTTACACCGGGGAGCTGTTTTTT.

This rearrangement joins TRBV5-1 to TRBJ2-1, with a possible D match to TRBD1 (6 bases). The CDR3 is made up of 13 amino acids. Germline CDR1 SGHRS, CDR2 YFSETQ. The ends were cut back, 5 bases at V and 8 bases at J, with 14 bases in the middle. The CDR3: CASRPTGLDEQFF. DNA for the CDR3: TGCGCCAGCAGACCTACAGGGTTGGATGAGCAGTTCTTC.

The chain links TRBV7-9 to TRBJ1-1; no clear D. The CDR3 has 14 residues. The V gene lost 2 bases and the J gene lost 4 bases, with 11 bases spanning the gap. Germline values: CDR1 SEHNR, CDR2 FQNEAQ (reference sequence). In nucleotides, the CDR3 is TGTGCCAGCAGCTTAAGTCGTGGGATCACTGAAGCTTTCTTT. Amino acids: CASSLSRGITEAFF.

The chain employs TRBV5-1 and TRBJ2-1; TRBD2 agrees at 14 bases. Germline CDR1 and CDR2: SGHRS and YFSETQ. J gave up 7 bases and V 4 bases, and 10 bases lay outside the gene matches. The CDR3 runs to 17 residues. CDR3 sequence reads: CASSPRLAGGPENEQFF. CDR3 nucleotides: TGCGCCAGCAGCCCTCGACTAGCGGGGGGGCCCGAGAATGAGCAGTTCTTC.

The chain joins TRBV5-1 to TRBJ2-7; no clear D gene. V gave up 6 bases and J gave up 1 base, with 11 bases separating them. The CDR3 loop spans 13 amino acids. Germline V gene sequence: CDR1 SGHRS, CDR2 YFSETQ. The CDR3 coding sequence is TGCGCCAGCATCGCGGACGGATCCTACGAGCAGTACTTC. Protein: CASIADGSYEQYF.

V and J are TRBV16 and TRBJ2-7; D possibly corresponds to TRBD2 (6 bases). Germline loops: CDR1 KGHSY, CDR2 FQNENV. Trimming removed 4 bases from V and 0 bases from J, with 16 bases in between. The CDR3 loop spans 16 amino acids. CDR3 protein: CASSPPPGLDSYEQYF. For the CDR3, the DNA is TGTGCCAGCAGCCCCCCTCCGGGACTCGACTCCTACGAGCAGTACTTC.

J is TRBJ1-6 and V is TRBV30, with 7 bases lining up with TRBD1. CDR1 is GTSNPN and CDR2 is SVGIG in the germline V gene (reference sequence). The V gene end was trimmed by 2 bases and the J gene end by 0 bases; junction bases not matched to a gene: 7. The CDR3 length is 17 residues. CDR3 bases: TGTGCCTGGAGTCCCTACCGGGACAGCTCCTATAATTCACCCCTCCACTTT. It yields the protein CAWSPYRDSSYNSPLHF.

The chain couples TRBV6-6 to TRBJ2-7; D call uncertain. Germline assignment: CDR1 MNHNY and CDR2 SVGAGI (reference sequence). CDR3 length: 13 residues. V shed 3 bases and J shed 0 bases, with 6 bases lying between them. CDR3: CASSYGGSYEQYF. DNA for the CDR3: TGTGCCAGCAGTTATGGTGGCTCCTACGAGCAGTACTTC.

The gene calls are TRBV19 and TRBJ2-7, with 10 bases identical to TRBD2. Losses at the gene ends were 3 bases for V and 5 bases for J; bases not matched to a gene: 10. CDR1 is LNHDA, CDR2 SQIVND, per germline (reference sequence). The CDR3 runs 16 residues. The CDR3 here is CASSIHSSGSLNEQYF. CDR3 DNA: TGTGCCAGTAGTATCCACTCTAGCGGGAGTCTCAACGAGCAGTACTTC.

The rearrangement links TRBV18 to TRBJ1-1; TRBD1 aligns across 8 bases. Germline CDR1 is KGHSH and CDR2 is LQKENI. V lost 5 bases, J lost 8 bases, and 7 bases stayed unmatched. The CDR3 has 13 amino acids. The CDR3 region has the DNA TGTGCCAGCTCATCCCCGGACAGGGCGGAAGCTTTCTTT. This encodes CASSSPDRAEAFF.

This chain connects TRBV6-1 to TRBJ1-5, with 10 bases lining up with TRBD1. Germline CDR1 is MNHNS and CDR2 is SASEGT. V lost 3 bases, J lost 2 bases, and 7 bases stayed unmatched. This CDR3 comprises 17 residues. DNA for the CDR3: TGTGCCAGCAGTGACGGGACAGGGGTTTGGGGCAATCAGCCCCAGCATTTT. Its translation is CASSDGTGVWGNQPQHF.

The CDR3 nucleotides read TGTGCCAGCAGCTCGTTGGGCATCACCTACGAGCAGTACTTC. Protein product: CASSSLGITYEQYF. The V and J genes are TRBV11-2 and TRBJ2-7; D remains unclear. CDR3 size: 14 residues. Trimming removed 4 bases at V and 2 bases at J, with 12 bases between. Germline V CDR1 and CDR2: SGHAT, FQNNGV.

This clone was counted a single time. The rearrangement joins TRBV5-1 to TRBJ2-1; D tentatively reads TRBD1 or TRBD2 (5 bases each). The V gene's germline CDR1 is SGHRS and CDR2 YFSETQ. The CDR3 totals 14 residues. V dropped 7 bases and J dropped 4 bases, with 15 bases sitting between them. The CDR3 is CASGTTAGYNEQFF. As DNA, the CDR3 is TGCGCCAGCGGGACCACTGCTGGATACAATGAGCAGTTCTTC.

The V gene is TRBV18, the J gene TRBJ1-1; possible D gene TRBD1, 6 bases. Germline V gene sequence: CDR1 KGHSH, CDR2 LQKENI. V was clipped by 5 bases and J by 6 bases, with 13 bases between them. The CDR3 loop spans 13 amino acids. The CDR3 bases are TGTGCCAGCTCATACGGGACATCTCCTGAAGCTTTCTTT. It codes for CASSYGTSPEAFF.

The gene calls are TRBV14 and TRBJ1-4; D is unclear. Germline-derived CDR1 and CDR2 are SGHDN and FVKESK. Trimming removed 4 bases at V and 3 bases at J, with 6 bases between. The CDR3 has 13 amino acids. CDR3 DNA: TGTGCCAGCAGCCGGGCCGCTAATGAAAAACTGTTTTTT. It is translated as CASSRAANEKLFF.

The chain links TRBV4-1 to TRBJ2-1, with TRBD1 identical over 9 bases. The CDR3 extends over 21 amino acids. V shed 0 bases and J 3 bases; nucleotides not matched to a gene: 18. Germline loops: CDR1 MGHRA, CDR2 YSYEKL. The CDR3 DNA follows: TGCGCCAGCAGCCAAGAGAGCATAAAGCTCAGACCGGGACAGGGCTACAATGAGCAGTTCTTC. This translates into CASSQESIKLRPGQGYNEQFF.

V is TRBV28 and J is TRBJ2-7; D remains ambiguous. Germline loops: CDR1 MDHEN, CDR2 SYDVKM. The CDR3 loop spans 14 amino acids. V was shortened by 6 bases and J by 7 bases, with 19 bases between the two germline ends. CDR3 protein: CASRRDFDTAEQYF. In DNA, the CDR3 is TGTGCCAGCAGAAGAGACTTCGACACGGCAGAGCAGTACTTC.

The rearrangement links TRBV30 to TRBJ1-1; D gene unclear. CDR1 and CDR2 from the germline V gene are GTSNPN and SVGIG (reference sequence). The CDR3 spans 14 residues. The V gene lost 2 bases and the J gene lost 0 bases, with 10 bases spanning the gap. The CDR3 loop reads CAWSRRGMNTEAFF. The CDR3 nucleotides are TGTGCCTGGAGTCGCCGGGGTATGAACACTGAAGCTTTCTTT.

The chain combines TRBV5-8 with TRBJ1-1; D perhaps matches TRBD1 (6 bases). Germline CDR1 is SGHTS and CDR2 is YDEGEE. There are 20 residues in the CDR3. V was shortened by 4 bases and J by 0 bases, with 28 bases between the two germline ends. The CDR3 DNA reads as TGTGCCAGCAGCCGGTTGTGGGGAGGGGGGACCGACGGCCTGAACACTGAAGCTTTCTTT. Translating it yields CASSRLWGGGTDGLNTEAFF.

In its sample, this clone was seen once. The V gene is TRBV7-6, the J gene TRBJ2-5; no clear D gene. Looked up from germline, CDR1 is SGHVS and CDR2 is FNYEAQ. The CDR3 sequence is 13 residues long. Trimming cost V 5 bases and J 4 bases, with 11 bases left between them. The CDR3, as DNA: TGTGCCAGCAGCCCAAGTATCGGAGAGACCCAGTACTTC. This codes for CASSPSIGETQYF.